The 30 T cell receptor beta chains reported below all come from one sample, sequenced in a study of shared T cell receptors in the human thymus. Produced via immunoSEQ multiplex PCR; TCRdb's table is partial and in-frame only. The sample records approximately 730,000 clones, 70% to 90% being singletons. In addition, the sample was reused for a study of human thymus T cells.

Sequences were obtained from thymocytes. The receptors derive from a girl under three years old with a congenital heart defect.

V is TRBV7-9 and J is TRBJ1-5; no clear D gene. V was pared by 1 base and J by 3 bases, with 7 bases between. The CDR3 length is 14 residues. Germline lookup yields CDR1 SEHNR and CDR2 FQNEAQ (reference sequence). The CDR3 DNA sequence: TGTGCCAGCAGCTTAGGGCAGATCAATCAGCCCCAGCATTTT. Translation: CASSLGQINQPQHF.

The genes are TRBV5-8 and TRBJ2-4; TRBD2 is a possible D gene (5 bases). The V gene's germline CDR1 is SGHTS and CDR2 YDEGEE. The CDR3 contains 12 residues. Trimming cost V 0 bases and J 7 bases, with 5 bases left between them. This chain's CDR3 is CASSLGENIQYF. The CDR3 DNA reads TGTGCCAGCAGCTTGGGGGAGAACATTCAGTACTTC. The full variable domain, with the rest looked up from reference TRBV5-8 and TRBJ2-4, is EAGVTQSPTHLIKTRGQQATLRCSPISGHTSVYWYQQALGLGLQFLLWYDEGEERNRGNFPPRFSGRQFPNYSSELNVNALELEDSALYLCASSLGENIQYFGAGTRLSVL.

The chain has TRBV5-6 and TRBJ1-6, with D possibly TRBD1 on 5 matching bases. CDR3 length equals 15 residues. The germline V and J ends were trimmed by 2 bases and 8 bases, with 14 bases remaining between them. Germline V gene data show CDR1 as SGHDT and CDR2 as YYEEEE. CDR3 protein: CASSFVQAAHSPLHF. In DNA form, the CDR3 reads TGTGCCAGCAGCTTTGTACAGGCCGCACATTCACCCCTCCACTTT.

V is TRBV11-2 and J is TRBJ1-5, with unresolved D. The CDR3 sequence is 13 residues long. V lost 5 bases and J lost 4, with 9 bases in between. Looked up from germline, CDR1 is SGHAT and CDR2 is FQNNGV. CDR3 sequence: CASSLLLNQPQHF. In DNA, the CDR3 is TGTGCCAGCAGCCTCCTTCTGAATCAGCCCCAGCATTTT. Complete variable domain (other parts from reference TRBV11-2 and TRBJ1-5): EAGVAQSPRYKIIEKRQSVAFWCNPISGHATLYWYQQILGQGPKLLIQFQNNGVVDDSQLPKDRFSAERLKGVDSTLKIQPAKLEDSAVYLCASSLLLNQPQHFGDGTRLSIL.

As regards this clone: This same CDR3 is encoded by further DNA sequences in the sample. The chain uses TRBV9 and TRBJ2-1; perhaps TRBD2 as D (6 bases). CDR1 is SGDLS and CDR2 is YYNGEE in the germline V gene. This CDR3 is 15 amino acids long. Trimming pared 0 bases from V and 4 bases from J, leaving 11 bases between. The CDR3 here is CASSVGAGRYNEQFF. The CDR3 nucleotides are TGTGCCAGCAGCGTAGGGGCAGGGAGGTACAATGAGCAGTTCTTC.

The chain employs TRBV30 and TRBJ1-2; 8 positions match TRBD1. From germline, CDR1 is GTSNPN and CDR2 SVGIG (reference sequence). The CDR3 totals 16 residues. J gave up 4 bases and V 4 bases, and 14 bases lay outside the gene matches. DNA of the CDR3: TGTGCCTGGAAGGGCGACGGACAGGGTCTTATCTATGGCTACACCTTC. The encoded protein is CAWKGDGQGLIYGYTF.

The genes are TRBV2 and TRBJ2-3; TRBD1 agrees at 8 bases. The CDR3 spans 15 residues. After removal of 6 bases from V and 5 bases from J, the junction contained 10 bases not matched to a gene. CDR1 is SNHLY and CDR2 is FYNNEI in the germline V gene. The CDR3: CASRWTGLCRDTQYF. The CDR3 DNA is TGTGCCAGCAGGTGGACAGGGTTGTGTAGAGATACGCAGTATTTT.

The genes are TRBV14 and TRBJ2-3; D may be TRBD1 (6 bases). Germline V lookup: CDR1 SGHDN, CDR2 FVKESK. V lost 7 bases and J 1 base, leaving 18 bases between the germline ends. The CDR3 is 16 residues long. The CDR3 DNA follows: TGTGCCAGCAACTCGCAGAACAGGGTAGGCACAGATACGCAGTATTTT. Translation: CASNSQNRVGTDTQYF.

This rearrangement joins TRBV6-5 to TRBJ1-4, with a possible D match to TRBD1 (5 bases). CDR1 MNHEY and CDR2 SVGAGI come from the germline V gene. The CDR3 has 14 amino acids. V was cut by 6 bases and J by 5 bases, with 13 bases left in between. DNA of the CDR3: TGTGCCAGCAGCCAGGGATTTACAAATGAAAAACTGTTTTTT. Protein sequence: CASSQGFTNEKLFF.

The V gene is TRBV5-6, the J gene TRBJ2-2, with 9 bases aligning to TRBD2. This CDR3 region has 19 residues. Looked up from germline, CDR1 is SGHDT and CDR2 is YYEEEE. V was clipped by 3 bases and J by 4 bases; unmatched bases: 16. The DNA for the CDR3 is TGTGCCAGCAGCTACGTAAAAATTCGGACTAGCGCGAGCACCGGGGAGCTGTTTTTT. Translated, it gives CASSYVKIRTSASTGELFF.

The V and J genes are TRBV19 and TRBJ2-7; TRBD1 might be the D (5 bases). Trimming pared 7 bases from V and 2 bases from J, leaving 12 bases between. The CDR3 contains 13 residues. Germline V lookup: CDR1 LNHDA, CDR2 SQIVND (reference sequence). DNA for the CDR3: TGTGCCAGTAACCAGGGATTAACCTACGAGCAGTACTTC. This sequence encodes CASNQGLTYEQYF.

The chain combines TRBV4-3 with TRBJ2-7, with 10 positions matching TRBD2. Germline assignment: CDR1 LGHNA and CDR2 YSLEER. Germline trimming cut 0 bases from V and 0 bases from J; bases unmatched to any gene: 14. This CDR3 spans 20 amino acids. CDR3 DNA: TGCGCCAGCAGCCAAGAAGATCGGACTAGCGGCCCCCATACCTCCTACGAGCAGTACTTC. Its protein product is CASSQEDRTSGPHTSYEQYF.

The sample holds one count of this clone. V and J are TRBV9 and TRBJ2-7; 9 bases line up with TRBD1. J was trimmed by 2 bases and V by 4 bases; bases with no gene match: 7. The CDR3 consists of 15 residues. CDR1 and CDR2 (germline): SGDLS, YYNGEE. Here the CDR3 DNA reads TGTGCCAGCAGCCTCCGGGACAGGGCGACCTACGAGCAGTACTTC. Its translation: CASSLRDRATYEQYF.

The chain joins TRBV19 to TRBJ1-2; 9 nucleotides align to TRBD1. V dropped 4 bases and J dropped 7; count of bases not matched to a gene: 16. The germline CDR1 and CDR2 sequences are LNHDA and SQIVND (reference sequence). The CDR3 contains 17 residues. The DNA of the CDR3 is TGTGCCAGTAGTAGACCAGGGACAGGGTCCTTTGCTGGTGGCTACACCTTC. Translated: CASSRPGTGSFAGGYTF.

V gene TRBV5-6 combines with J gene TRBJ2-5; 10 bases fit TRBD1. CDR3 length: 15 amino acids. Trimming removed 4 bases from V and 3 bases from J; junction bases left unmatched: 6. The germline CDR1 and CDR2 sequences are SGHDT and YYEEEE. The CDR3 bases are TGTGCCAGCAGCCGCGACAGGGGGCGAAAAGAGACCCAGTACTTC. This encodes CASSRDRGRKETQYF.

This chain's CDR3 is CAISESQTGGAPNTEAFF. Here the CDR3 DNA reads TGTGCCATCAGTGAGTCTCAGACAGGGGGCGCCCCTAACACTGAAGCTTTCTTT. The chain carries TRBV10-3 and TRBJ1-1, with 10 bases matching TRBD1. The V gene's germline CDR1 is ENHRY and CDR2 SYGVKD. This CDR3 has 18 amino acids. The trim removed 0 bases at V and 2 bases at J, leaving 9 bases unmatched.

The chain links TRBV28 to TRBJ2-5; D perhaps matches TRBD2 (5 bases). This CDR3 contains 11 residues. In germline, CDR1 is MDHEN, CDR2 SYDVKM. The V and J ends lost 7 bases and 3 bases respectively, with 6 bases between them. Here the CDR3 reads CASISEETQYF. The CDR3 DNA is TGTGCCAGCATTAGCGAAGAGACCCAGTACTTC.

CDR3 residues: CASSGGPKGIRTQYF. Here the CDR3 DNA reads TGTGCCAGCAGTGGCGGTCCTAAAGGTATTAGGACCCAGTACTTC. The V gene is TRBV6-1, the J gene TRBJ2-5; D gene unclear. From germline, CDR1 is MNHNS and CDR2 SASEGT. Trimming shortened V by 4 bases and J by 7 bases, and 19 bases separated the two germline ends. The CDR3 contains 15 residues.

This CDR3 reads CASSMGWGQGGNQPQHF. CDR3 bases: TGTGCCAGTAGTATGGGATGGGGGCAGGGGGGCAATCAGCCCCAGCATTTT. The chain employs TRBV19 and TRBJ1-5, with TRBD1 matching 7 bases. CDR3 size: 17 residues. Germline CDR1 and CDR2: LNHDA and SQIVND (reference sequence). V trimming: 3 bases; J trimming: 2 bases; junction bases outside the gene matches: 10.

This sequence joins TRBV5-1 and TRBJ1-2; 7 positions agree with TRBD1. CDR1 and CDR2 from the germline V gene are SGHRS and YFSETQ. The junction had 5 bases not matched to a gene; V was cut back by 4 bases and J by 2 bases. The CDR3 is made up of 14 amino acids. DNA for the CDR3: TGCGCCAGCAGCCCACAACAGGGGAACTATGGCTACACCTTC. Translating gives CASSPQQGNYGYTF.

This clone was counted a few times. The chain recombines TRBV19 with TRBJ1-1; maybe TRBD1 (6 bases). Germline V gives CDR1 LNHDA, CDR2 SQIVND (reference sequence). This CDR3 region has 11 residues. Trimming pared 5 bases from V and 8 bases from J, leaving 9 bases between. CDR3 in amino acids: CASSGQSEAFF. The CDR3 DNA follows: TGTGCCAGTAGTGGACAGTCAGAAGCTTTCTTT.

CDR3 sequence reads: CASSLAGNLNYGYTF. Written as DNA, the CDR3 is TGTGCCAGCAGTTTGGCAGGCAACCTTAACTATGGCTACACCTTC. This chain links TRBV28 with TRBJ1-2; D is unclear. Looked up from germline, CDR1 is MDHEN and CDR2 is SYDVKM. The ends were cut back, 3 bases at V and 1 base at J, with 12 bases in the middle. The CDR3 totals 15 residues.

The chain combines TRBV29-1 with TRBJ2-5; the match to TRBD1 covers 8 bases. V was clipped by 3 bases and J by 5 bases; unmatched bases: 5. The CDR3 contains 13 residues. The V gene's germline CDR1 is SQVTM and CDR2 ANQGSEA. CDR3 bases: TGCAGCGTTGACCAGGGGGCGTCGGAGACCCAGTACTTC. Its protein product is CSVDQGASETQYF.

The rearrangement uses TRBV4-1 and TRBJ1-5; maybe TRBD1 (5 bases). V lost 1 base, J lost 5 bases, and 15 bases lay in between. The V gene's germline CDR1 is MGHRA and CDR2 YSYEKL. This CDR3 is built from 16 residues. This CDR3 reads CASSQVGGGGDQPQHF. For the CDR3, the DNA is TGCGCCAGCAGCCAAGTCGGCGGGGGTGGTGATCAGCCCCAGCATTTT.

The rearrangement joins TRBV5-6 to TRBJ2-4, with a possible D match to TRBD2 (7 bases). Germline assignment: CDR1 SGHDT and CDR2 YYEEEE. V shed 0 bases and J shed 4 bases, with 11 bases lying between them. CDR3 length: 15 amino acids. The CDR3 region has the DNA TGTGCCAGCAGCTTGGCTAGGGGGGGTAAAAACATTCAGTACTTC. Encoded protein: CASSLARGGKNIQYF.

The V and J genes are TRBV4-1 and TRBJ2-5; D perhaps matches TRBD1 (5 bases). The CDR3 is made up of 16 amino acids. V was trimmed by 0 bases and J by 2 bases, leaving 13 bases between them. CDR1 and CDR2 from the germline V gene are MGHRA and YSYEKL. The CDR3 coding sequence is TGCGCCAGCAGCCAAGATTTTAGGGGTTATCAAGAGACCCAGTACTTC. Amino acids: CASSQDFRGYQETQYF.

This clone has only a few counts. This chain links TRBV7-9 with TRBJ2-5; TRBD2 matches 13 bases. The V and J ends lost 1 base and 7 bases, in that order; junction bases with no gene match: 12. Germline V lookup: CDR1 SEHNR, CDR2 FQNEAQ (reference sequence). This CDR3 contains 18 residues. The CDR3 bases are TGTGCCAGCAGCTTAGAGTGTACTAGCGGGGGGGAAAGAAGGACCCAGTACTTC. Its translation is CASSLECTSGGERRTQYF.

The V call is TRBV10-3, the J call TRBJ1-1; 7 bases agree with TRBD1. The CDR3 has 12 residues. From germline, CDR1 is ENHRY and CDR2 SYGVKD. Losses at the gene ends were 10 bases for V and 3 bases for J; bases not matched to a gene: 5. Here the CDR3 reads CATGGRDTEAFF. Written as DNA, the CDR3 is TGTGCCACAGGGGGTAGGGACACTGAAGCTTTCTTT.

The V gene is TRBV2, the J gene TRBJ1-1; the match to TRBD1 covers 7 bases. The V gene's germline CDR1 is SNHLY and CDR2 FYNNEI. This CDR3 region has 16 residues. J was trimmed by 2 bases and V by 3 bases; bases with no gene match: 9. The DNA of the CDR3 is TGTGCCAGCAGTGAGCCCATTGGGGACAGTAACACTGAAGCTTTCTTT. Encoded protein: CASSEPIGDSNTEAFF.

A few counts support this clone. The chain couples TRBV25-1 to TRBJ1-2; D gene uncertain. Deletions cut 3 bases from V and 0 bases from J, with 5 bases between. CDR1 and CDR2 from the germline V gene are MGHDK and SYGVNS. The CDR3 has 13 amino acids. Here the CDR3 DNA reads TGTGCCAGCAGTGAGCGGACTAACTATGGCTACACCTTC. Encoded protein: CASSERTNYGYTF.